Following are 28 T cell receptor beta chains from one sample sequenced in a study of T-cell reconstitution after alpha-beta-depleted transplantation in children. Molecular barcoding with unique molecular identifiers was used for the TCRbeta library. Each CDR3 protein is one row after TCRdb ran MiXCR on the PCR reads. The table lists around 700,000 distinct CDR3 sequences, about an eighth of them singletons, with roughly 0.84% in the top ten. The sample in question was PBMCs, obtained before TCRalphabeta/CD19-depleted stem cell transplant. All receptors derive from a girl aged 2 to 10 with congenital amegakaryocytic thrombocytopenia, due to receive a stem cell transplant.

This clonotype was seen many times. This rearrangement joins TRBV27 to TRBJ2-1; 9 bases agree with TRBD2. The CDR3 totals 15 residues. Losses at the gene ends were 6 bases for V and 7 bases for J; bases not matched to a gene: 10. Per germline, CDR1 MNHEY and CDR2 SMNVEV (reference sequence). The chain's CDR3 is CASSFSGSSGNEQFF. The DNA of the CDR3 is TGTGCCAGCAGCTTTAGCGGGAGTAGTGGAAATGAGCAGTTCTTC.

The table lists this clonotype with a few counts. The chain combines TRBV10-3 with TRBJ2-1; TRBD2 matches at 15 bases. The V gene's germline CDR1 is ENHRY and CDR2 SYGVKD. After removal of 7 bases from V and 10 bases from J, the junction contained 8 bases not matched to a gene. The CDR3 consists of 15 residues. The CDR3 here is CAINTAGTSGGEQFF. The DNA for the CDR3 is TGTGCCATCAACACGGCGGGGACTAGCGGGGGGGAGCAGTTCTTC.

The table lists this clonotype with many counts. The V call is TRBV12-3 or TRBV12-4, the J call TRBJ1-5, with TRBD1 matching over 8 bases. This CDR3 region has 18 residues. The junction had 11 bases not matched to a gene; V was cut back by 4 bases and J by 0 bases. CDR3 loop: CASSWGAGGQYSNQPQHF. The CDR3 DNA follows: TGTGCCAGCAGTTGGGGGGCAGGGGGCCAATATAGCAATCAGCCCCAGCATTTT.

This clonotype was detected a few times. This chain uses TRBV20-1 with TRBJ2-7; D is unclear. The germline gives CDR1 DFQATT, CDR2 SNEGSKA (reference sequence). V lost 6 bases, J lost 4 bases, and 10 bases lay in between. This CDR3 is 11 amino acids long. The CDR3 reads CSASTQYEQYF. The DNA of the CDR3 is TGCAGTGCGTCGACCCAATACGAGCAGTACTTC.

This clonotype was counted many times. The chain links TRBV7-8 to TRBJ2-1; D is possibly TRBD1 or TRBD2 (6 bases each). Deletions cut 2 bases from V and 9 bases from J, with 14 bases between. The CDR3 runs to 14 residues. Germline lookup yields CDR1 SGHVS and CDR2 FQNEAQ. The CDR3 loop reads CASSLRRGDREQFF. Here the CDR3 DNA reads TGTGCCAGCAGCTTACGGAGGGGGGACCGTGAGCAGTTCTTC.

This clonotype showed up many times. The chain couples TRBV5-6 to TRBJ1-2; D unresolved. V lost 0 bases to trimming and J lost 7 bases, with 7 bases between them. Germline-derived CDR1 and CDR2 are SGHDT and YYEEEE. The CDR3 consists of 12 residues. The CDR3 loop is CASSLVLSGYTF. CDR3 nucleotides: TGTGCCAGCAGCTTGGTTTTAAGTGGCTACACCTTC.

This clonotype was seen repeatedly, ten times or more. The chain employs TRBV6-5 and TRBJ2-5; the D call may be TRBD1 or TRBD2 (5 bases each). The CDR3 runs 14 residues. Germline V gene lookup returns CDR1 MNHEY and CDR2 SVGAGI. Trimming took 0 bases from V and 5 from J, leaving 10 bases between them. The CDR3 nucleotides read TGTGCCAGCAGTTACTCTGCAGGGACCGAGACCCAGTACTTC. Residues: CASSYSAGTETQYF.

This clonotype was detected ten times or more. The chain has TRBV20-1 and TRBJ2-1; 9 bases are shared with TRBD2. The CDR3 contains 16 residues. The germline V gene has CDR1 DFQATT and CDR2 SNEGSKA (reference sequence). V was clipped by 0 bases and J by 0 bases; unmatched bases: 3. DNA for the CDR3: TGCAGTGCTAGAGACTATAGCGGGAGCTCCTACAATGAGCAGTTCTTC. It specifies CSARDYSGSSYNEQFF.

This clonotype was recorded many times. The rearrangement uses TRBV7-9 and TRBJ2-1; 11 bases fit TRBD2. The CDR3 contains 15 residues. Germline assignment: CDR1 SEHNR and CDR2 FQNEAQ (reference sequence). The V gene end was trimmed by 5 bases and the J gene end by 9 bases; junction bases not matched to a gene: 9. The CDR3 nucleotides are TGTGCCAGCAGCCCCTCACTAGCGGGAGTCGTTGAGCAGTTCTTC. Amino acid sequence: CASSPSLAGVVEQFF. The full variable domain, completed using reference TRBV7-9 and TRBJ2-1, is DTGVSQNPRHKITKRGQNVTFRCDPISEHNRLYWYRQTLGQGPEFLTYFQNEAQLEKSRLLSDRFSAERPKGSFSTLEIQRTEQGDSAMYLCASSPSLAGVVEQFFGPGTRLTVL.

The chain recombines TRBV20-1 with TRBJ2-3, with D perhaps TRBD1 (5 bases). The CDR3 spans 19 residues. V was cut by 0 bases and J by 3 bases, with 25 bases left in between. Germline loops: CDR1 DFQATT, CDR2 SNEGSKA (reference sequence). The chain's CDR3 is CSARDFGKGPGFRTDTQYF. CDR3 DNA: TGCAGTGCTAGAGATTTCGGTAAGGGGCCGGGCTTTCGGACAGATACGCAGTATTTT.

This clonotype was observed many times. The chain uses TRBV2 and TRBJ2-7, with D possibly being TRBD1 (6 bases). The germline gives CDR1 SNHLY, CDR2 FYNNEI. V was clipped by 0 bases and J by 8 bases, with 8 bases between them. The CDR3 extends over 12 amino acids. The CDR3 spells CASSEAGGKQYF. In nucleotides, the CDR3 is TGTGCCAGCAGTGAAGCAGGGGGTAAGCAGTACTTC.

This clonotype has only a few counts. The chain recombines TRBV12-3 or TRBV12-4 with TRBJ2-2; D is perhaps TRBD1 (6 bases). Trimming stripped 5 bases from V and 5 bases from J, with 15 bases between. The CDR3 sequence is 15 residues long. This CDR3 reads CASSLGARLTGELFF. The CDR3 nucleotides are TGTGCCAGCAGTCTGGGGGCTAGACTTACCGGGGAGCTGTTTTTT.

At least ten counts were recorded for this clonotype. The chain uses TRBV20-1 and TRBJ2-5, with a weak D call TRBD1 (5 bases). Germline V gene data show CDR1 as DFQATT and CDR2 as SNEGSKA (reference sequence). Deletions cut 4 bases from V and 5 bases from J, with 11 bases between. This CDR3 spans 12 amino acids. The CDR3 DNA is TGCAGTGCTATAAGGGGAATTGAGACCCAGTACTTC. This encodes CSAIRGIETQYF.

This clonotype has more than one count but fewer than ten. The V call is TRBV7-9, the J call TRBJ2-7, with D possibly being TRBD1 (6 bases). The germline V gene has CDR1 SEHNR and CDR2 FQNEAQ (reference sequence). The CDR3 has 15 residues. The germline V and J ends were trimmed by 5 bases and 2 bases, with 16 bases remaining between them. The CDR3 bases are TGTGCCAGCAGCGCCCCACAGGGACGAACCTACGAGCAGTACTTC. This codes for CASSAPQGRTYEQYF.

This clonotype was found a few times. The chain couples TRBV3-1 to TRBJ1-3, with TRBD1 matching 7 bases. Germline CDR1 reads LGHDT; CDR2 reads YNNKEL (reference sequence). With 0 bases clipped from V and 3 bases from J, the junction kept 5 bases outside the gene matches. This CDR3 is 16 amino acids long. CDR3 in amino acids: CASSQDHRGIGNTIYF. The DNA of the CDR3 is TGTGCCAGCAGCCAAGATCACAGGGGTATTGGAAACACCATATATTTT.

There are a few counts of this clonotype. The chain has TRBV7-9 and TRBJ2-7; D ambiguous. CDR3 size: 13 residues. CDR1 SEHNR and CDR2 FQNEAQ come from the germline V gene (reference sequence). Trimming left V 4 bases short and J 0 bases short, with 7 bases between. The DNA for the CDR3 is TGTGCCAGCAGCTCCGAAGTCTCCTACGAGCAGTACTTC. Protein product: CASSSEVSYEQYF. Together with reference TRBV7-9 and TRBJ2-7, the CDR3 gives the full variable domain: DTGVSQNPRHKITKRGQNVTFRCDPISEHNRLYWYRQTLGQGPEFLTYFQNEAQLEKSRLLSDRFSAERPKGSFSTLEIQRTEQGDSAMYLCASSSEVSYEQYFGPGTRLTVT.

This clonotype has a count of ten or more. The chain combines TRBV3-1 with TRBJ2-7, with 9 bases fitting TRBD2. Germline CDR1 and CDR2: LGHDT and YNNKEL (reference sequence). After removal of 1 base from V and 2 bases from J, the junction contained 3 bases not matched to a gene. CDR3 size: 15 residues. CDR3 region: CASSQVSSGTYEQYF. The DNA for the CDR3 is TGTGCCAGCAGCCAAGTCTCTAGCGGGACCTACGAGCAGTACTTC.

This clonotype showed up many times. An end of the junction does not agree with germline; a read error may underlie this. The rearrangement uses TRBV20-1 and TRBJ1-2; TRBD1 agrees at 7 bases. From germline, CDR1 is DFQATT and CDR2 SNEGSKA (reference sequence). The CDR3 has 14 residues. The CDR3 DNA reads TGCAGTGCAAGAGGGGGCCTAGGATCCTATGGCTACACCTTC. This sequence encodes CSARGGLGSYGYTF.

This clonotype was observed many times. The chain employs TRBV20-1 and TRBJ1-4, with D unresolved. Trimming left V 0 bases short and J 5 bases short, with 10 bases between. CDR3 length: 14 amino acids. CDR1 is DFQATT and CDR2 is SNEGSKA in the germline V gene (reference sequence). The DNA of the CDR3 is TGCAGTGCTAGAGAGGGGTCAGTGAATGAAAAACTGTTTTTT. Its protein is CSAREGSVNEKLFF.

This clonotype was seen a few times. The chain combines TRBV12-3 or TRBV12-4 with TRBJ2-1, with TRBD2 identical over 14 bases. The CDR3 is made up of 19 amino acids. J lost 9 bases, V lost 3 bases, and 16 bases had no gene match. This chain's CDR3 is CASSLGLAGAGWEWGEQFF. The CDR3 coding sequence is TGTGCCAGCAGTTTGGGACTAGCGGGAGCTGGGTGGGAGTGGGGTGAGCAGTTCTTC.

This clonotype has more than one count but fewer than ten. The chain couples TRBV12-3 or TRBV12-4 to TRBJ1-2; no clear D. This CDR3 is 12 amino acids long. V was trimmed by 6 bases and J by 5 bases, leaving 10 bases between them. CDR3 sequence: CASSGPYYGYTF. DNA for the CDR3: TGTGCCAGCAGCGGGCCCTATTATGGCTACACCTTC.

The V and J genes are TRBV18 and TRBJ2-7; D not resolved. With 3 bases removed from V and 2 bases from J, the gap between germline ends came to 14 bases. The CDR3 is 15 amino acids. Germline V gives CDR1 KGHSH, CDR2 LQKENI. Here the CDR3 DNA reads TGTGCCAGCTCACCGGATGAGGCGCCCCCCTACGAGCAGTACTTC. Encoded protein: CASSPDEAPPYEQYF.

This clonotype was observed a few times. V gene TRBV5-1 combines with J gene TRBJ2-5; tentatively, D is TRBD2 (6 bases). In germline, CDR1 is SGHRS, CDR2 YFSETQ. Trimming left V 0 bases short and J 4 bases short, with 16 bases between. The CDR3 has 16 amino acids. The CDR3: CASSLGLGGKGETQYF. The CDR3 bases are TGCGCCAGCAGCTTGGGCTTGGGCGGGAAAGGAGAGACCCAGTACTTC.

The sample holds many counts of this clonotype. V usage is TRBV5-1 and J usage is TRBJ2-1; a weak D match, TRBD2 (6 bases). V was cut by 3 bases and J by 10 bases, with 11 bases left in between. Per germline, CDR1 SGHRS and CDR2 YFSETQ. There are 12 residues in the CDR3. The CDR3 reads CASSWGLSEQFF. CDR3 sequence (DNA): TGCGCCAGCAGCTGGGGACTGTCAGAGCAGTTCTTC.

The rearrangement joins TRBV10-3 to TRBJ2-1, with D unresolved. The CDR3 is 17 amino acids. With 0 bases removed from V and 0 bases from J, the gap between germline ends came to 12 bases. From germline, CDR1 is ENHRY and CDR2 SYGVKD. CDR3 residues: CAISESTRESSYNEQFF. CDR3 DNA: TGTGCCATCAGTGAGTCGACACGCGAGAGCTCCTACAATGAGCAGTTCTTC.

The genes are TRBV7-2 and TRBJ2-1; D call uncertain. This CDR3 is built from 14 residues. The germline V and J ends were trimmed by 7 bases and 12 bases, with 22 bases remaining between them. Germline values: CDR1 SGHTA, CDR2 FQGNSA. CDR3 nucleotides: TGTGCCAGCACCCTGCATACCTCACGGAGCTCGCAGTTCTTC. Amino acids: CASTLHTSRSSQFF. Filled out from reference TRBV7-2 and TRBJ2-1, the complete variable domain reads GAGVSQSPSNKVTEKGKDVELRCDPISGHTALYWYRQSLGQGLEFLIYFQGNSAPDKSGLPSDRFSAERTGGSVSTLTIQRTQQEDSAVYLCASTLHTSRSSQFFGPGTRLTVL.

Many counts were recorded for this clonotype. The V and J genes are TRBV20-1 and TRBJ1-2; 7 bases map to TRBD1. The CDR3 extends over 14 amino acids. Per the germline V gene, CDR1 is DFQATT and CDR2 is SNEGSKA (reference sequence). Trimming took 5 bases from V and 0 from J; bases not matched to a gene: 6. CDR3 coding DNA: TGCAGTGCTCCCCGACAGGGCCCTAACTATGGCTACACCTTC. The encoded protein is CSAPRQGPNYGYTF.

Here the CDR3 reads CASSGGGYETQYF. The CDR3 DNA is TGTGCCAGCAGCGGCGGCGGGTACGAGACCCAGTACTTC. The chain couples TRBV7-3 to TRBJ2-5; tentative D call: TRBD2 (5 bases). Germline lookup yields CDR1 SGHTA and CDR2 FQGTGA. Trimming stripped 5 bases from V and 5 bases from J, with 12 bases between. This CDR3 has 13 amino acids.